Sequencing of this T cell receptor (beta chain) was carried out in a study of tumor and adjacent non-tumor tissue in lung cancer. Across the whole study: Patients comprised over 9 adenocarcinoma, a couple of squamous cell carcinoma and 1 small cell lung cancer. Aged roughly 31 to 76 years, patients included approximately 11 men and a few women with stage I to III disease. Study-wide results and caveats: Tumor repertoires had a smaller top 100 clone share than normal lung. Compared with tumor, normal lung showed significantly lower TCR diversity.

The template was RNA from unsorted bulk tissue. About this clonotype: Its matching antigen is unknown. It may be a read error: a sequence one base away is much more abundant.

TCRbeta libraries were built with three rounds of nested PCR, modified from ARM-PCR. TCRdb fed the multiplex PCR reads into MiXCR, producing one record per CDR3 protein. The table includes under 150,000 distinct CDR3 sequences, about 71% detected once. The clonotype was recovered from a man aged 55 to 70 with small cell lung cancer. Sequencing was carried out using lung tumor tissue.

CDR3 sequence (DNA): TGTGCCAGCAATTTATCGGGGTTCTACGAGCAGTACTTC. This gives the protein CASNLSGFYEQYF. The chain joins TRBV12-3 or TRBV12-4 to TRBJ2-7; D is possibly TRBD2 (5 bases). This CDR3 region has 13 residues.